This T cell receptor beta chain was identified during a study of T cell changes during pregnancy in multiple sclerosis. There are 14 residues in the CDR3. Germline loops: CDR1 MGHRA, CDR2 YSYEKL. V was cut by 3 bases and J by 0 bases, with 6 bases left in between. TCRdb's table, derived via immunoSEQ multiplex PCR, lists solely in-frame clones and lacks some. The sample has more than 65,000 clones; 75% to 90% are singletons. The TCR was taken from a female donor with multiple sclerosis, enrolled in a pregnancy study. V and J are TRBV4-1 and TRBJ1-3; D perhaps matches TRBD1 (6 bases). Sequenced material: peripheral blood, taken before pregnancy. The CDR3 coding sequence is TGCGCCAGCAGCCAGGACAGCTCTGGAAACACCATATATTTT. Its translation is CASSQDSSGNTIYF.